The T cell receptor (beta chain) described here comes from a study of vaccination and CD4 T cells after COVID-19. Study as a whole: Median draw time for post-COVID samples was 95 to 110 days post-diagnosis (range 35 to 161). Findings and caveats of the study: With convalescent patients, a median roughly 83% of reactive clones emerged solely after vaccination.

Sequencing of cultured CD4+ T cell DNA used the Oncomine TCR Beta short-read assay. TCRdb reanalysed the PCR reads using MiXCR and keeps one entry per CDR3 protein. Among about 12,000 distinct CDR3 sequences listed, approximately 58% were seen once. This clonotype is medium-sized (0.01 to 0.1%) within its sample. Its antigen is unidentified. The treatment denotes: approximately nine-day PBMC culture with coronavirus spike peptide pools or control peptides (ViraFEST assay). Under the ViraFEST approach, antigen-specific T cells were expanded with peptide pools and TCRs subsequently sequenced. Culture of a few million PBMCs per well took place with roughly 10 IU/ml IL-2 and roughly 9.8 ug/ml peptide pools. V gave up 7 bases and J gave up 10 bases, with 18 bases separating them. The CDR3 has 13 residues. Germline V gene lookup returns CDR1 MNHEY and CDR2 SMNVEV (reference sequence).

The receptor was isolated from a human donor who had recovered from COVID-19. Sequenced material: CD4+ T cells from blood, cultured in vitro, taken before SARS-CoV-2 vaccination. The V call is TRBV27, the J call TRBJ2-3; D perhaps matches TRBD1 (5 bases). CDR3 residues: CASTSGRAPPQYF. In DNA, the CDR3 is TGTGCCAGCACCTCCGGCAGGGCTCCCCCGCAGTATTTT.